A selection of T cell receptor beta chains follows, all from one sample in a study of T cells in Graves' hyperthyroidism and ophthalmopathy. TCRdb used MiXCR to reprocess the multiplex PCR reads, holding one entry per CDR3 protein. The sample holds approximately 420,000 distinct CDR3 sequences, approximately 13% seen once. Sequenced: blood. These receptors all stem from a woman aged 18-29 years with Graves' hyperthyroidism. The CDR3 runs from the conserved cysteine through the conserved F or W. Each record gives: CDR3 DNA, CDR3 protein, V gene, D gene, clone size, J gene. D genes are given only for firm matches. Rows may omit the clone size; those that give it use once, few, many or a size class.

CDR3 DNA: TGTGCCTGGAGTACACGGTATAGCAATCAGCCCCAGCATTTT; CDR3 protein: CAWSTRYSNQPQHF; V gene: TRBV30; D gene: -; clone size: many; J gene: TRBJ1-5
CDR3 DNA: TGTGCCAGCTCACCACCGGTCAAGGGGGAGGCAGATACGCAGTATTTT; CDR3 protein: CASSPPVKGEADTQYF; V gene: TRBV18; D gene: -; clone size: few; J gene: TRBJ2-3
CDR3 DNA: TGCAGTGCTATACCCCGGGACTCGCAGGGTTCACCCCTCCACTTT; CDR3 protein: CSAIPRDSQGSPLHF; V gene: TRBV20-1; D gene: -; clone size: -; J gene: TRBJ1-6
CDR3 DNA: TGTGCCAGCAGAAAGGGACTAGCGGGCGTTCGTCCCTACGAGCAGTACTTC; CDR3 protein: CASRKGLAGVRPYEQYF; V gene: TRBV28; D gene: TRBD2; clone size: many; J gene: TRBJ2-7
CDR3 DNA: TGTGCCTGGATCGGGAGCACAGATACGCAGTATTTT; CDR3 protein: CAWIGSTDTQYF; V gene: TRBV30; D gene: -; clone size: few; J gene: TRBJ2-3
CDR3 DNA: TGCAGTGCTAGACATCCGGGACGGAATAATTCACCCCTCCACTTT; CDR3 protein: CSARHPGRNNSPLHF; V gene: TRBV20-1; D gene: -; clone size: few; J gene: TRBJ1-6
CDR3 DNA: TGCGCCAGCAGCCAAGCTAGCGGGAGTCGCAATGAGCAGTTCTTC; CDR3 protein: CASSQASGSRNEQFF; V gene: TRBV4-1; D gene: TRBD2; clone size: -; J gene: TRBJ2-1
CDR3 DNA: TGCGCCAGCAGTAAGGGACAAAATGAAAAACTGTTTTTT; CDR3 protein: CASSKGQNEKLFF; V gene: TRBV10-1; D gene: -; clone size: many; J gene: TRBJ1-4
CDR3 DNA: TGTGCCACGACGTCCCCGAGGGGGGATCCTAACTATGGCTACACCTTC; CDR3 protein: CATTSPRGDPNYGYTF; V gene: TRBV6-2/TRBV6-3; D gene: -; clone size: many; J gene: TRBJ1-2
CDR3 DNA: TGCAGCGTTAACAGTGTGGGGGCGCCGCCTTACAATGAGCAGTTCTTC; CDR3 protein: CSVNSVGAPPYNEQFF; V gene: TRBV29-1; D gene: -; clone size: many; J gene: TRBJ2-1
CDR3 DNA: TGCAGCGTGGGGGCTAGGCAGCCAGATACGCAGTATTTT; CDR3 protein: CSVGARQPDTQYF; V gene: TRBV29-1; D gene: -; clone size: many; J gene: TRBJ2-3
CDR3 DNA: TGTGCCATCCGATCTAGCGGGAGCTACAATGAGCAGTTCTTC; CDR3 protein: CAIRSSGSYNEQFF; V gene: TRBV10-3; D gene: TRBD2; clone size: -; J gene: TRBJ2-1
CDR3 DNA: TGTGCCAGCAGCCAAAACAGGGATCATGGCTACACCTTC; CDR3 protein: CASSQNRDHGYTF; V gene: TRBV14; D gene: -; clone size: many; J gene: TRBJ1-2
CDR3 DNA: TGTGCCAGCAGCGCCTCCCGGGGCGGGAGGGACACAGATACGCAGTATTTT; CDR3 protein: CASSASRGGRDTDTQYF; V gene: TRBV9; D gene: TRBD2; clone size: many; J gene: TRBJ2-3
CDR3 DNA: TGTGCCAGCAGTTTATCGGGCGGAAAATTAAACACCGGGGAGCTGTTTTTT; CDR3 protein: CASSLSGGKLNTGELFF; V gene: TRBV27; D gene: -; clone size: many; J gene: TRBJ2-2
CDR3 DNA: TGCGCCAGCAGCCGGACAGGGGCTGGTGGCTATGGCTACACCTTC; CDR3 protein: CASSRTGAGGYGYTF; V gene: TRBV5-1; D gene: TRBD1; clone size: few; J gene: TRBJ1-2
CDR3 DNA: TGCAGTGCAACCGGGACTAGCGGGAGGGAAGGAGATACGCAGTATTTT; CDR3 protein: CSATGTSGREGDTQYF; V gene: TRBV20-1; D gene: TRBD2; clone size: few; J gene: TRBJ2-3
CDR3 DNA: TGTGCCAGCATCCCCGAGTCCCTCCAGACCCAGTACTTC; CDR3 protein: CASIPESLQTQYF; V gene: TRBV7-9; D gene: -; clone size: few; J gene: TRBJ2-5
CDR3 DNA: TGTGCTCTAATGGTGTTCGGAGATGAGCAGTTCTTC; CDR3 protein: CALMVFGDEQFF; V gene: TRBV30; D gene: -; clone size: few; J gene: TRBJ2-1
CDR3 DNA: TGTGCCAGCAGTTACTCCCCGACTAGTTCAAATCAGCCCCAGCATTTT; CDR3 protein: CASSYSPTSSNQPQHF; V gene: TRBV6-5; D gene: -; clone size: -; J gene: TRBJ1-5
CDR3 DNA: TGCAGTGCTAGTGGTAGCGGGAGGTCCCACGAGCAGTACTTC; CDR3 protein: CSASGSGRSHEQYF; V gene: TRBV20-1; D gene: TRBD2; clone size: many; J gene: TRBJ2-7
CDR3 DNA: TGCGCCAGCATTCCAGGACTAGCGGGAGGAACCTCCTACGAGCAGTACTTC; CDR3 protein: CASIPGLAGGTSYEQYF; V gene: TRBV10-2; D gene: TRBD2; clone size: few; J gene: TRBJ2-7
CDR3 DNA: TGTGCCAGCAGCCCTCGACTAGCGGGAGGATACGAGCAGTACTTC; CDR3 protein: CASSPRLAGGYEQYF; V gene: TRBV7-9; D gene: TRBD2; clone size: many; J gene: TRBJ2-7
CDR3 DNA: TGCAGCGTTGTGCAGGGGGCCTATGAGCAGTACTTC; CDR3 protein: CSVVQGAYEQYF; V gene: TRBV29-1; D gene: TRBD1; clone size: -; J gene: TRBJ2-7
CDR3 DNA: TGTGCCAGCAGTTTAAGGAGAGCGTACGGTGAGCAGTTCTTC; CDR3 protein: CASSLRRAYGEQFF; V gene: TRBV12-3/TRBV12-4; D gene: -; clone size: many; J gene: TRBJ2-1
CDR3 DNA: TGCAGTGCACTGACTAGGAACTCCTACGAGCAGTACTTC; CDR3 protein: CSALTRNSYEQYF; V gene: TRBV20-1; D gene: -; clone size: many; J gene: TRBJ2-7
CDR3 DNA: TGTGCCAGCAGCTCTACTAGCTTGGGCTACAATGAGCAGTTCTTC; CDR3 protein: CASSSTSLGYNEQFF; V gene: TRBV5-8; D gene: -; clone size: many; J gene: TRBJ2-1
CDR3 DNA: TGTGCCAGCAGCGAGACAGAAATTCACTATGGCTACACCTTC; CDR3 protein: CASSETEIHYGYTF; V gene: TRBV9; D gene: -; clone size: -; J gene: TRBJ1-2